Listed here are 27 T cell receptor beta chains from one sample, sequenced in a study of shared clonotypes between healthy human individuals. Sequenced by immunoSEQ multiplex PCR; TCRdb stores in-frame clones only, minus some. The sample has more than 2 million clones; 95% are singletons. Material: naive CD4+ T cells sorted from blood. Subset indicated: CD45RA+ positively selected. The receptors were sampled from a young man in good health.

J is TRBJ1-1 and V is TRBV7-8; no clear D. CDR3 length: 14 residues. Germline V CDR1 and CDR2: SGHVS, FQNEAQ. Trimming stripped 1 base from V and 4 bases from J, with 10 bases between. This CDR3 is CASSLGDRGTEAFF. The CDR3 bases are TGTGCCAGCAGCTTAGGTGACCGCGGCACTGAAGCTTTCTTT.

The J gene is TRBJ2-7, the V gene TRBV20-1; no reliable D call. This CDR3 comprises 11 residues. Looked up from germline, CDR1 is DFQATT and CDR2 is SNEGSKA (reference sequence). V was clipped by 5 bases and J by 6 bases, with 11 bases between them. The chain's CDR3 is CSAGSVVEQYF. The CDR3 DNA is TGCAGTGCTGGGTCTGTCGTCGAGCAGTACTTC.

This clone was seen only once. This chain connects TRBV10-1 to TRBJ1-5; D gene ambiguous. V lost 0 bases and J 4 bases, leaving 4 bases between the germline ends. Germline lookup yields CDR1 WNHNN and CDR2 SYGVQD (reference sequence). The CDR3 has 13 residues. The CDR3 spells CASSESLNQPQHF. CDR3 nucleotide sequence: TGCGCCAGCAGTGAGTCCCTAAATCAGCCCCAGCATTTT.

V is TRBV5-4 and J is TRBJ2-7; either TRBD1 or TRBD2 may supply D (5 bases each). This CDR3 has 16 amino acids. Germline V CDR1 and CDR2: SGHNT, YYREEE (reference sequence). Trimming took off 0 bases at V and 5 bases at J, with 18 bases between the two ends. The CDR3 bases are TGTGCCAGCAGCTTGGGTGGTTTCCGGGACCTCAACGAGCAGTACTTC. It encodes CASSLGGFRDLNEQYF.

This sequence joins TRBV4-3 and TRBJ1-5; a weak D match, TRBD1 (5 bases). In germline, CDR1 is LGHNA, CDR2 YSLEER. With 2 bases removed from V and 6 bases from J, the gap between germline ends came to 14 bases. This CDR3 has 15 residues. The CDR3 DNA is TGCGCCAGCAGCCAAACAGGCCAGCTGAGTCAGCCCCAGCATTTT. It codes for CASSQTGQLSQPQHF.

The chain joins TRBV18 to TRBJ1-4; possibly TRBD1 for D (5 bases). The CDR3 length is 15 residues. Trimming cost V 3 bases and J 5 bases, with 13 bases left between them. Germline V gene data show CDR1 as KGHSH and CDR2 as LQKENI. CDR3 in amino acids: CASSPGLTENEKLFF. The CDR3 region has the DNA TGTGCCAGCTCACCGGGGCTGACTGAAAATGAAAAACTGTTTTTT. Full variable domain (rest looked up from reference TRBV18 and TRBJ1-4): NAGVMQNPRHLVRRRGQEARLRCSPMKGHSHVYWYRQLPEEGLKFMVYLQKENIIDESGMPKERFSAEFPKEGPSILRIQQVVRGDSAAYFCASSPGLTENEKLFFGSGTQLSVL.

The chain is built from TRBV11-3 and TRBJ2-1, with 8 bases lining up with TRBD1. V trimming: 5 bases; J trimming: 7 bases; junction bases outside the gene matches: 10. The V gene's germline CDR1 is SGHNT and CDR2 YENEEA. The CDR3 runs to 15 residues. The CDR3 here is CASSPQGAGGNEQFF. CDR3 DNA: TGTGCCAGCAGCCCTCAGGGGGCAGGGGGGAATGAGCAGTTCTTC.

In this sample, this clone turned up once. This sequence joins TRBV11-2 and TRBJ2-5, with 11 bases that match TRBD2. Germline CDR1 and CDR2: SGHAT and FQNNGV. V was pared by 5 bases and J by 3 bases, with 5 bases of the junction left unmatched. The CDR3 extends over 15 amino acids. The CDR3 bases are TGTGCCAGCAGCCCTGGGACTAGCGGCAAAGAGACCCAGTACTTC. It is translated as CASSPGTSGKETQYF.

The CDR3 DNA follows: TGTGCCAGCTCCCGGAGCCCGCCTAAAAACTCTGGAAACACCATATATTTT. It is translated as CASSRSPPKNSGNTIYF. The chain combines TRBV18 with TRBJ1-3; D not resolved. Germline CDR1 and CDR2: KGHSH and LQKENI. Deletions cut 6 bases from V and 0 bases from J, with 18 bases between. This CDR3 contains 17 residues.

V and J are TRBV12-5 and TRBJ2-1; the D gene could be TRBD1 or TRBD2 (6 bases each). The V gene lost 3 bases and the J gene lost 0 bases, with 9 bases spanning the gap. CDR3 length: 15 residues. Looked up from germline, CDR1 is LGHNT and CDR2 is FRNRAP. CDR3 protein: CASGLTGASYNEQFF. The DNA of the CDR3 is TGTGCTAGTGGTTTAACGGGGGCCTCCTACAATGAGCAGTTCTTC. Combining the CDR3 with reference TRBV12-5 and TRBJ2-1 gives the whole variable domain DARVTQTPRHKVTEMGQEVTMRCQPILGHNTVFWYRQTMMQGLELLAYFRNRAPLDDSGMPKDRFSAEMPDATLATLKIQPSEPRDSAVYFCASGLTGASYNEQFFGPGTRLTVL.

The chain has TRBV13 and TRBJ2-3; D is uncertain. Germline loops: CDR1 PRHDT, CDR2 FYEKMQ (reference sequence). Trimming shortened V by 2 bases and J by 8 bases, and 8 bases separated the two germline ends. The CDR3 contains 12 residues. The CDR3 region is CASSLLLGTQYF. The CDR3 region has the DNA TGTGCCAGCAGCTTACTTCTTGGTACGCAGTATTTT.

V is TRBV6-5 and J is TRBJ2-7; 7 nucleotides match TRBD2. Germline CDR1 and CDR2: MNHEY and SVGAGI. The CDR3 is 15 residues long. The trim removed 6 bases at V and 0 bases at J, leaving 8 bases unmatched. CDR3 in amino acids: CASRLGGSSSYEQYF. In nucleotides, the CDR3 is TGTGCCAGCAGACTCGGCGGGAGTAGCTCCTACGAGCAGTACTTC.

The genes are TRBV29-1 and TRBJ2-2; 10 positions match TRBD1. J was trimmed by 5 bases and V by 6 bases; bases with no gene match: 6. Germline assignment: CDR1 SQVTM and CDR2 ANQGSEA. This CDR3 contains 14 residues. Here the CDR3 reads CSVVPGQGTGELFF. The DNA for the CDR3 is TGCAGCGTCGTCCCGGGACAGGGGACCGGGGAGCTGTTTTTT.

A remark on this clone: Other DNA sequences in the sample encode the same CDR3. The chain carries TRBV5-1 and TRBJ2-5; TRBD1 matches 7 bases. The trim removed 4 bases at V and 2 bases at J, leaving 5 bases unmatched. The CDR3 length is 14 residues. The germline gives CDR1 SGHRS, CDR2 YFSETQ. CDR3 sequence: CASSPTTGQETQYF. Written as DNA, the CDR3 is TGCGCCAGCAGCCCGACGACAGGGCAAGAGACCCAGTACTTC.

This clone showed up just once. Other DNA sequences from this sample encode an identical CDR3 as well. The gene calls are TRBV30 and TRBJ1-5; D gene unclear. The germline CDR1 and CDR2 sequences are GTSNPN and SVGIG (reference sequence). Trimming pared 1 base from V and 0 bases from J, leaving 4 bases between. The CDR3 spans 13 residues. CDR3 coding DNA: TGTGCCTGGAGTGGCAATAGCAATCAGCCCCAGCATTTT. Translation gives CAWSGNSNQPQHF.

The chain couples TRBV30 to TRBJ2-1; 15 nucleotides align to TRBD2. Germline V gene data show CDR1 as GTSNPN and CDR2 as SVGIG (reference sequence). CDR3 length equals 20 residues. V shed 0 bases and J 6 bases; nucleotides not matched to a gene: 15. The CDR3 loop reads CAWSVVRTSGRAYRSNEQFF. CDR3 nucleotide sequence: TGTGCCTGGAGTGTAGTCCGGACTAGCGGGAGGGCTTATCGGTCCAATGAGCAGTTCTTC.

This chain joins TRBV6-5 and TRBJ2-3; TRBD1 aligns across 7 bases. Germline trimming cut 6 bases from V and 4 bases from J; bases unmatched to any gene: 10. The CDR3 runs 15 residues. Germline assignment: CDR1 MNHEY and CDR2 SVGAGI. CDR3 DNA: TGTGCCAGCAGCAAAAGTGGGACAGTCCCAGATACGCAGTATTTT. Translation: CASSKSGTVPDTQYF.

For the CDR3, the DNA is TGTGCCAGCAGCCCTCGGGGGAGCGTGGCGGTGACCCAGTACTTC. This encodes CASSPRGSVAVTQYF. This chain links TRBV11-2 with TRBJ2-5; TRBD2 is a possible D gene (6 bases). The CDR3 length is 15 residues. Germline CDR1 SGHAT, CDR2 FQNNGV. V was trimmed by 5 bases and J by 7 bases, leaving 20 bases between them.

V usage is TRBV6-1 and J usage is TRBJ1-6; 9 bases fit TRBD1. The CDR3 extends over 17 amino acids. Germline V lookup: CDR1 MNHNS, CDR2 SASEGT. Losses at the gene ends were 2 bases for V and 10 bases for J; bases not matched to a gene: 12. In DNA, the CDR3 is TGTGCCAGCAGTGAAACAGGGGGCGGTTGGAAAAAATCACCCCTCCACTTT. It translates to CASSETGGGWKKSPLHF.

The rearrangement uses TRBV30 and TRBJ1-2; D is possibly TRBD1 (5 bases). The length of the CDR3 is 14 residues. The V end lost 0 bases, the J end lost 7 bases, and 15 bases lay between the germline ends. Germline CDR1 and CDR2: GTSNPN and SVGIG (reference sequence). The CDR3 here is CAWSVLQGSSGYTF. The CDR3 bases are TGTGCCTGGAGTGTACTTCAGGGATCCTCTGGCTACACCTTC.

V gene TRBV30 combines with J gene TRBJ2-5; D remains unclear. The J call is in doubt because the DNA end fits TRBJ2-7 better. The CDR3 is 11 amino acids. CDR1 is GTSNPN and CDR2 is SVGIG in the germline V gene (reference sequence). CDR3 sequence reads: CAWSVRYEQYF. The CDR3 coding sequence is TGTGCCTGGAGTGTACGATACGAGCAGTACTTC.

In its sample, this clone was seen once. This chain joins TRBV28 and TRBJ2-3, with D unresolved. The CDR3 length is 15 residues. CDR1 MDHEN and CDR2 SYDVKM come from the germline V gene. The V gene lost 2 bases and the J gene lost 2 bases, with 11 bases spanning the gap. The CDR3 DNA follows: TGTGCCAGCAGTTTAATGAGGCAGAACACAGATACGCAGTATTTT. Translating it yields CASSLMRQNTDTQYF.

The chain links TRBV30 to TRBJ1-2; D uncertain. The germline CDR1 and CDR2 sequences are GTSNPN and SVGIG (reference sequence). V was pared by 8 bases and J by 7 bases, with 29 bases between. The CDR3 extends over 16 amino acids. The DNA of the CDR3 is TGTGCCCACCATTCCGGCAGCGGAGCATGGGTGGGTGGCTACACCTTC. Translating it yields CAHHSGSGAWVGGYTF.

The gene calls are TRBV5-1 and TRBJ2-7, with D maybe TRBD1 (6 bases). Germline V lookup: CDR1 SGHRS, CDR2 YFSETQ. Deletions cut 4 bases from V and 6 bases from J, with 14 bases between. The CDR3 loop spans 13 amino acids. CDR3 nucleotide sequence: TGCGCCAGCAGCCCCCGGGACACCAGCGAGCAGTACTTC. Residues: CASSPRDTSEQYF.

In this sample, this clone turned up a few times. The rearrangement uses TRBV18 and TRBJ2-4, with D tentatively TRBD1 (8 bases). Germline V gene lookup returns CDR1 KGHSH and CDR2 LQKENI. This CDR3 region has 16 residues. V gave up 5 bases and J gave up 0 bases, with 14 bases separating them. CDR3 amino acids: CASSGQGGVAKNIQYF. The CDR3 nucleotides are TGTGCCAGCTCAGGACAGGGAGGGGTAGCCAAAAACATTCAGTACTTC.

The chain employs TRBV5-1 and TRBJ2-3; TRBD1 aligns across 8 bases. The CDR3 totals 14 residues. Unmatched junction bases numbered 3, after V lost 2 bases and J lost 4 bases. Germline CDR1 SGHRS, CDR2 YFSETQ. The chain's CDR3 is CASSLWTGPDTQYF. DNA for the CDR3: TGCGCCAGCAGCTTATGGACAGGGCCAGATACGCAGTATTTT.

The chain recombines TRBV4-3 with TRBJ1-1; D is unclear. CDR1 is LGHNA and CDR2 is YSLEER in the germline V gene. The CDR3 sequence is 13 residues long. V lost 1 base to trimming and J lost 4 bases, with 7 bases between them. The CDR3 region is CASSQGGITEAFF. In DNA, the CDR3 is TGCGCCAGCAGCCAAGGGGGAATCACTGAAGCTTTCTTT.